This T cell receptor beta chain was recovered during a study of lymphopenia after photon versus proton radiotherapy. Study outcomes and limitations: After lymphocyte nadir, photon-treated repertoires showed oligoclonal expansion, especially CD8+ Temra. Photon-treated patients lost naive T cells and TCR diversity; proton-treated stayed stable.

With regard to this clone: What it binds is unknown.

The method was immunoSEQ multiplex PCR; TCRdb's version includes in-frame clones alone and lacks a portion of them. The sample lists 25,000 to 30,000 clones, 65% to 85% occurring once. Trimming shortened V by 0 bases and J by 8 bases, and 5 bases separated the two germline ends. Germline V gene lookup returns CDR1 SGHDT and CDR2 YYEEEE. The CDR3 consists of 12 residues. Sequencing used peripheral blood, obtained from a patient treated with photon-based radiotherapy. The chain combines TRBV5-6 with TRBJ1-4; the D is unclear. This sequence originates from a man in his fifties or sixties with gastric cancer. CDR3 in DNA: TGTGCCAGCAGCTTGGTTCGGGAAAAACTGTTTTTT. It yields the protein CASSLVREKLFF.